This T cell receptor beta chain is from a study of identical twins. Study-wide findings and caveats: Not following the same donors, the study drew its conclusions from cross-sectional statistical analysis.

A word on this clonotype: As yet, its antigen is unknown.

With template switching, a universal primer site was added, and the cDNA carried unique molecular identifiers. Each CDR3 protein gets one entry after TCRdb re-called the 5' RACE reads with MiXCR. The sample has under 450,000 distinct CDR3 sequences, around 18% seen once. The CDR3 length is 15 residues. The trim removed 6 bases at V and 5 bases at J, leaving 12 bases unmatched. This clonotype originated in a man in his forties or fifties in good health. The sequenced sample consisted of naive T cells sorted from blood. V usage is TRBV12-3 or TRBV12-4 and J usage is TRBJ2-7; the match to TRBD1 covers 8 bases. The CDR3 DNA sequence: TGTGCCAGCAGCCTCGGACAGGGAAGGTTAAACGAGCAGTACTTC. Its protein is CASSLGQGRLNEQYF.